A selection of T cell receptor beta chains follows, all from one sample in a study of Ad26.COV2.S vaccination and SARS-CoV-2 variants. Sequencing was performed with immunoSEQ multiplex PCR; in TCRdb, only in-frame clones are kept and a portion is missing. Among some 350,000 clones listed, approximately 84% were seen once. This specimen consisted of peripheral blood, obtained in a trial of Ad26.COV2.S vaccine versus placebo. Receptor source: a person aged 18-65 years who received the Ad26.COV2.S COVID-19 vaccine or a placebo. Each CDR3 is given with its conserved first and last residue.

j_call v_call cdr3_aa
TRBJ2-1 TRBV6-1 CASSEETDYNEQFF
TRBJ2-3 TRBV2 CASSGDLNTQYF
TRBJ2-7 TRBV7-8 CASSLSPSYEQYF
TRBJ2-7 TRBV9 CASSVGTDSYEQYF
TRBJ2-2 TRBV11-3 CASSFDRDGELFF
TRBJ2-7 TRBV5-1 CASSRTSGGYEQYF
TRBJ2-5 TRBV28 CATHQTRETQYF
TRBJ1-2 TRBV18 CASSPLTPGGYTF
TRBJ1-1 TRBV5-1 CASSSQGGTEAFF
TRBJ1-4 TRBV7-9 CASSKQGAPGEKLFF
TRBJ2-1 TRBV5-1 CASSRGPGGPSEQFF
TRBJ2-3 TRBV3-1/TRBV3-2 CASSGRVDTQYF
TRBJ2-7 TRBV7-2 CASSPSNTYEQYF
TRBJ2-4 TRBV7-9 CASSSVGGQNIQYF
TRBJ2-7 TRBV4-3 CASSQVSGPPYEQYF
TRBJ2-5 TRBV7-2 CASSPLPQETQYF
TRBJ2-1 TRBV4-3 CASSQSGEGGNEQFF